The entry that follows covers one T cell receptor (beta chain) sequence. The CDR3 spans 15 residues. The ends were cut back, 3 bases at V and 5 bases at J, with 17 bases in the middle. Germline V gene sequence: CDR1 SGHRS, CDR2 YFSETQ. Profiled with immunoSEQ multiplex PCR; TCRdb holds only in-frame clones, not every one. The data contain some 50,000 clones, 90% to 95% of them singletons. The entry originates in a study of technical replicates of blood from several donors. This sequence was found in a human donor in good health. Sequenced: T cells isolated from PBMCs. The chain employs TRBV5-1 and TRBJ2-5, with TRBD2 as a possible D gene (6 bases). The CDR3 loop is CASSSIPLEGETQYF. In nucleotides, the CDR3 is TGCGCCAGCAGCTCGATTCCCCTGGAGGGCGAGACCCAGTACTTC.